This TCR beta chain stems from a study of T cells in tuberculosis. Broader study findings: Smaller alpha distances in active tuberculosis partly reflected shorter CDR3-alpha lengths.

Only in-frame clones appear in the TCRdb table, and some are missing; sequencing was by immunoSEQ multiplex PCR. Of some 30,000 clones listed, 92% are singletons. There are 17 residues in the CDR3. Germline CDR1 LGHNA, CDR2 YSLEER. The ends were cut back, 0 bases at V and 1 base at J, with 12 bases in the middle. The time point is: new active TB diagnosis, blood taken before or within 7 days of starting treatment. HIV-seronegative South African adults aged 18 years or older had newly diagnosed active tuberculosis. Confirmation came from sputum smear and/or culture positivity for M. tuberculosis. On average roughly 100,000 T cells per donor were immunosequenced. As for this clone: Its target is unknown.

V and J are TRBV4-3 and TRBJ2-2; D not resolved. The sample was PBMCs, taken at tuberculosis diagnosis. The sequence was collected from an adult with tuberculosis. The CDR3 DNA reads TGCGCCAGCAGCCAAGATACCAGTCTGCTGAACACCGGGGAGCTGTTTTTT. Translated: CASSQDTSLLNTGELFF.